The 23 T cell receptor beta chains below were found in one sample sequenced in a study of shared clonotypes between healthy human individuals. The table came from immunoSEQ multiplex PCR; TCRdb's copy has only in-frame clones and leaves some out. The sample includes 2 million to 3 million clones, over 85% of them seen just once. Sample: naive CD4+ T cells sorted from blood. Regarding subset: CD45RA+ positively selected. These receptors were collected from a man aged 18 to 30 in good health.

This clone was seen a single time. The chain uses TRBV18 and TRBJ2-7; TRBD1 is a possible D gene (6 bases). This CDR3 spans 14 amino acids. Germline V gene data show CDR1 as KGHSH and CDR2 as LQKENI. Trimming took 3 bases from V and 5 from J, leaving 14 bases between them. CDR3 sequence reads: CASSPDTGTDEQYF. Written as DNA, the CDR3 is TGTGCCAGCTCACCGGATACAGGGACCGACGAGCAGTACTTC.

The chain uses TRBV6-5 and TRBJ2-3, with D possibly being TRBD1 or TRBD2 (6 bases each). V was pared by 4 bases and J by 6 bases, with 20 bases between. CDR1 MNHEY and CDR2 SVGAGI come from the germline V gene. This CDR3 is 16 amino acids long. The CDR3 nucleotides read TGTGCCAGCAGTTCGAGGGGGGACAAATTACGGGATACGCAGTATTTT. Protein product: CASSSRGDKLRDTQYF.

The V gene is TRBV14, the J gene TRBJ2-1, with D perhaps matching TRBD2 (7 bases). CDR1 SGHDN and CDR2 FVKESK come from the germline V gene. There are 17 residues in the CDR3. V was trimmed by 1 base and J by 4 bases, leaving 17 bases between them. The CDR3 spells CASSQAFSRGGYNEQFF. The CDR3 coding sequence is TGTGCCAGCAGCCAAGCCTTTTCTAGGGGGGGATACAATGAGCAGTTCTTC.

This chain joins TRBV5-6 and TRBJ2-6; possible D gene TRBD2, 5 bases. The V and J ends lost 0 bases and 1 base respectively, with 11 bases between them. CDR1 is SGHDT, CDR2 YYEEEE, per germline. This CDR3 comprises 17 residues. The DNA of the CDR3 is TGTGCCAGCAGCTTGGCACTAGGGTCTTCTGGGGCCAACGTCCTGACTTTC. Encoded protein: CASSLALGSSGANVLTF. The full variable domain, in which reference TRBV5-6 and TRBJ2-6 provide the parts outside the CDR3, is DAGVTQSPTHLIKTRGQQVTLRCSPKSGHDTVSWYQQALGQGPQFIFQYYEEEERQRGNFPDRFSGHQFPNYSSELNVNALLLGDSALYLCASSLALGSSGANVLTFGAGSRLTVL.

The rearrangement joins TRBV19 to TRBJ1-1; no definite D call. Germline assignment: CDR1 LNHDA and CDR2 SQIVND (reference sequence). V gave up 1 base and J gave up 10 bases, with 13 bases separating them. CDR3 size: 13 residues. The CDR3 is CASSIGREFGAFF. The CDR3 coding sequence is TGTGCCAGTAGTATAGGGAGGGAGTTTGGAGCTTTCTTT.

Points on this clone: The same CDR3 arises from other DNA sequences in this sample as well. V is TRBV5-1 and J is TRBJ2-7, with D hard to call. V gave up 4 bases and J gave up 0 bases, with 5 bases separating them. Germline loops: CDR1 SGHRS, CDR2 YFSETQ. The CDR3 runs 12 residues. The CDR3 is CASSRPSYEQYF. The DNA of the CDR3 is TGCGCCAGCAGCCGACCCTCCTACGAGCAGTACTTC.

The chain carries TRBV6-5 and TRBJ1-2, with TRBD1 identical over 10 bases. The length of the CDR3 is 15 residues. The junction had 13 bases not matched to a gene; V was cut back by 8 bases and J by 7 bases. Germline V gene data show CDR1 as MNHEY and CDR2 as SVGAGI. CDR3 bases: TGTGCCAGCCGCGTGACAGGGGGCGTTAAAGGTGGCTACACCTTC. It encodes CASRVTGGVKGGYTF.

CDR3 sequence: CASSPYLGLGPYEQYF. Written as DNA, the CDR3 is TGTGCCAGTAGTCCCTACCTAGGACTAGGGCCCTACGAGCAGTACTTC. The rearrangement uses TRBV19 and TRBJ2-7; 7 bases are a match to TRBD2. This CDR3 comprises 16 residues. Germline V gives CDR1 LNHDA, CDR2 SQIVND (reference sequence). J lost 2 bases, V lost 5 bases, and 12 bases had no gene match.

The gene calls are TRBV5-1 and TRBJ2-2; 7 bases fit TRBD2. Germline loops: CDR1 SGHRS, CDR2 YFSETQ. V lost 0 bases and J lost 5; bases outside the gene matches: 7. The CDR3 is made up of 16 amino acids. CDR3 nucleotide sequence: TGCGCCAGCAGCTTGGGAGCGGGGCTTACTACCGGGGAGCTGTTTTTT. Translating gives CASSLGAGLTTGELFF.

The rearrangement links TRBV29-1 to TRBJ1-4, with 7 bases aligning to TRBD1. Germline loops: CDR1 SQVTM, CDR2 ANQGSEA. Germline trimming cut 6 bases from V and 3 bases from J; bases unmatched to any gene: 4. The CDR3 totals 13 residues. Written as DNA, the CDR3 is TGCAGCGTCGCTACAGGGGCTAATGAAAAACTGTTTTTT. Translated, it gives CSVATGANEKLFF.

The gene calls are TRBV7-2 and TRBJ2-7, with 10 bases aligning to TRBD2. The CDR3 has 13 residues. V shed 10 bases, J shed 5 bases, and the junction held 8 bases outside the gene matches. Per germline, CDR1 SGHTA and CDR2 FQGNSA. DNA of the CDR3: TGTGCCAACTCAGCGGGAGGGTATAACGAGCAGTACTTC. Amino acid sequence: CANSAGGYNEQYF.

This sequence joins TRBV19 and TRBJ2-3; D possibly corresponds to TRBD2 (6 bases). Germline assignment: CDR1 LNHDA and CDR2 SQIVND (reference sequence). The germline V and J ends were trimmed by 6 bases and 2 bases, with 18 bases remaining between them. This CDR3 comprises 16 residues. As DNA, the CDR3 is TGTGCCAGTAGAGCCGCGGAGCGGGCCTCCACAGATACGCAGTATTTT. Its translation: CASRAAERASTDTQYF.

The CDR3 DNA follows: TGTGCCAGCAGCATCTACACCTCCTACAATGAGCAGTTCTTC. Translating it yields CASSIYTSYNEQFF. The V and J genes are TRBV7-2 and TRBJ2-1; D not resolved. The CDR3 spans 14 residues. Trimming removed 5 bases from V and 0 bases from J, with 8 bases in between. Germline CDR1 SGHTA, CDR2 FQGNSA.

The rearrangement uses TRBV10-3 and TRBJ1-1; no firm D call. This CDR3 region has 13 residues. From germline, CDR1 is ENHRY and CDR2 SYGVKD. V was trimmed by 4 bases and J by 1 base, leaving 7 bases between them. CDR3 nucleotide sequence: TGTGCCATCAGTGTTTTGGAGAACACTGAAGCTTTCTTT. It codes for CAISVLENTEAFF.

In regard to this clone: Other DNA sequences in this specimen translate into the identical CDR3. V gene TRBV7-2 combines with J gene TRBJ1-5; D might be TRBD1 (5 bases). The CDR3 runs 15 residues. CDR1 is SGHTA, CDR2 FQGNSA, per germline. V lost 1 base and J 1 base, leaving 8 bases between the germline ends. This CDR3 is CASSLVGGSNQPQHF. For the CDR3, the DNA is TGTGCCAGCAGCTTAGTCGGGGGGAGCAATCAGCCCCAGCATTTT.

The gene calls are TRBV18 and TRBJ1-6, with 7 bases lining up with TRBD1. The CDR3 runs to 15 residues. After removal of 0 bases from V and 9 bases from J, the junction contained 5 bases not matched to a gene. Germline CDR1 and CDR2: KGHSH and LQKENI. For the CDR3, the DNA is TGTGCCAGCTCACCACCGGCAGGGGGAGGTTCACCCCTCCACTTT. The encoded protein is CASSPPAGGGSPLHF.

The rearrangement uses TRBV15 and TRBJ2-3; the D is unclear. V was shortened by 0 bases and J by 1 base, with 11 bases between the two germline ends. The length of the CDR3 is 16 residues. Per the germline V gene, CDR1 is LNHNV and CDR2 is YYDKDF (reference sequence). The CDR3: CATSRDRSLGTDTQYF. The CDR3 DNA reads as TGTGCCACCAGCAGAGATCGAAGTTTAGGCACAGATACGCAGTATTTT.

On this clone: Other nucleotide sequences from this sample produce the same CDR3. This sequence joins TRBV5-6 and TRBJ2-3; perhaps D is TRBD1 or TRBD2 (5 bases each). The germline gives CDR1 SGHDT, CDR2 YYEEEE. Trimming removed 1 base at V and 1 base at J, with 10 bases between. There are 15 residues in the CDR3. This CDR3 reads CASSLRGTRTDTQYF. In DNA form, the CDR3 reads TGTGCCAGCAGCTTGAGAGGGACGCGCACAGATACGCAGTATTTT.

The rearrangement joins TRBV29-1 to TRBJ2-1; 9 bases align to TRBD2. Per germline, CDR1 SQVTM and CDR2 ANQGSEA. J was trimmed by 4 bases and V by 2 bases; bases with no gene match: 0. CDR3 length: 13 amino acids. The CDR3, as DNA: TGCAGCGTTGAAAGCGGGAGGTACAATGAGCAGTTCTTC. It specifies CSVESGRYNEQFF.

The V call is TRBV6-5, the J call TRBJ1-1; a weak D match, TRBD1 (6 bases). This CDR3 has 16 amino acids. Germline assignment: CDR1 MNHEY and CDR2 SVGAGI. V was shortened by 0 bases and J by 4 bases, with 15 bases between the two germline ends. The CDR3 DNA reads TGTGCCAGCAGTTACTCGAGATCGCAGGGGAGCACTGAAGCTTTCTTT. Its protein is CASSYSRSQGSTEAFF.

The chain uses TRBV30 and TRBJ2-7; 13 bases are shared with TRBD2. Per the germline V gene, CDR1 is GTSNPN and CDR2 is SVGIG (reference sequence). The CDR3 is 15 amino acids. With 5 bases clipped from V and 3 bases from J, the junction kept 7 bases outside the gene matches. The DNA for the CDR3 is TGTGCCTGGGGGAGGACTAGCGGGAGTATCTACGAGCAGTACTTC. It is translated as CAWGRTSGSIYEQYF.

This chain links TRBV9 with TRBJ2-1; a weak D match, TRBD2 (6 bases). The CDR3 is 15 residues long. Trimming stripped 0 bases from V and 8 bases from J, with 15 bases between. The germline V gene encodes CDR1 SGDLS and CDR2 YYNGEE. The CDR3 DNA reads TGTGCCAGCAGCGTAGTAGCGGCGGGGTACGATGAGCAGTTCTTC. The encoded protein is CASSVVAAGYDEQFF.

The rearrangement joins TRBV7-2 to TRBJ1-6, with a possible D match to TRBD1 (6 bases). The CDR3 spans 14 residues. CDR1 is SGHTA and CDR2 is FQGNSA in the germline V gene. With 7 bases removed from V and 7 bases from J, the gap between germline ends came to 14 bases. CDR3 amino acids: CASTTRTGNSPLHF. In DNA, the CDR3 is TGTGCCAGCACCACCAGAACAGGGAATTCACCCCTCCACTTT.